This TCR beta chain is drawn from a study of patients and donors after allogeneic stem cell transplantation. After removal of 0 bases from V and 5 bases from J, the junction contained 3 bases not matched to a gene. Germline lookup yields CDR1 LNHNV and CDR2 YYDKDF (reference sequence). The CDR3 sequence is 15 residues long. A single record per CDR3 protein comes from TCRdb applying MiXCR to the RT-PCR reads. In the table there are under 200,000 distinct CDR3 sequences, roughly 31% of which are singletons. The sample comprised blood, either unsorted or a sorted T cell fraction (not recorded which). The clonotype originates from a human donor who was either an allogeneic HSCT recipient or a stem cell or donor lymphocyte infusion donor (not recorded which). It is not recorded whose cells these are; they may come from a transplant donor. The chain joins TRBV15 to TRBJ1-5; 8 nucleotides line up with TRBD1. The CDR3 nucleotides read TGTGCCACCAGCAGAGATCCAGGGGGCGATCAGCCCCAGCATTTT. This gives the protein CATSRDPGGDQPQHF.